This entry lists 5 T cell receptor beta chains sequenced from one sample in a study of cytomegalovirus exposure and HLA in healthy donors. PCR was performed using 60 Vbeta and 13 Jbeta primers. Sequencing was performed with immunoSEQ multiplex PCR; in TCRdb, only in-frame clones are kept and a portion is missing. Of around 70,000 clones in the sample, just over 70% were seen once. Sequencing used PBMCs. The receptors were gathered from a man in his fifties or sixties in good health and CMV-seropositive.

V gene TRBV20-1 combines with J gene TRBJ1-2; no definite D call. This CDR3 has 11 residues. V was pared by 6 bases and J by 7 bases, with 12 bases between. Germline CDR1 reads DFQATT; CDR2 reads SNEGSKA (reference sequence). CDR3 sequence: CSAPEAFGYTF. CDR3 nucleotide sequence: TGCAGTGCCCCGGAGGCGTTTGGCTACACCTTC.

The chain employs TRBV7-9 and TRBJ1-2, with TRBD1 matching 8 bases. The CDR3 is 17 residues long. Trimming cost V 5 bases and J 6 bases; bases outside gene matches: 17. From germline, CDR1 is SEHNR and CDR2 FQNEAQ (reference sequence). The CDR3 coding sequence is TGTGCCAGCAGCGGCAATCCCCGGACAGGGAAAGAGGATGGCTACACCTTC. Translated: CASSGNPRTGKEDGYTF.

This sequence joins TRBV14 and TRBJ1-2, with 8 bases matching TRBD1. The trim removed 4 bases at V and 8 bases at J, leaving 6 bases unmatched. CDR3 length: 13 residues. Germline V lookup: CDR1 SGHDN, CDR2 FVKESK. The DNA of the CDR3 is TGTGCCAGCAGCCCGAGGACAGGGAACGGCTACACCTTC. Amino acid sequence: CASSPRTGNGYTF.

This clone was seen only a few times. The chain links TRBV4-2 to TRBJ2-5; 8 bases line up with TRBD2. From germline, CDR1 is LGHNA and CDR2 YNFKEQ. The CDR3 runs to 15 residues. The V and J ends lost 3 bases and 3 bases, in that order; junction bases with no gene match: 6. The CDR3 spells CASSQPSGGEETQYF. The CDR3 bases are TGTGCCAGCAGCCAGCCAAGCGGGGGCGAAGAGACCCAGTACTTC.

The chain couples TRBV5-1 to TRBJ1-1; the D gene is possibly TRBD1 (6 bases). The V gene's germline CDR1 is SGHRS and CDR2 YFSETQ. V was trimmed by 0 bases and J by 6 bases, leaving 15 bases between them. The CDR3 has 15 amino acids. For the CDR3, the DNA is TGCGCCAGCAGCTTGGTCCAGGGGATAATATCTGAAGCTTTCTTT. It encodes CASSLVQGIISEAFF.